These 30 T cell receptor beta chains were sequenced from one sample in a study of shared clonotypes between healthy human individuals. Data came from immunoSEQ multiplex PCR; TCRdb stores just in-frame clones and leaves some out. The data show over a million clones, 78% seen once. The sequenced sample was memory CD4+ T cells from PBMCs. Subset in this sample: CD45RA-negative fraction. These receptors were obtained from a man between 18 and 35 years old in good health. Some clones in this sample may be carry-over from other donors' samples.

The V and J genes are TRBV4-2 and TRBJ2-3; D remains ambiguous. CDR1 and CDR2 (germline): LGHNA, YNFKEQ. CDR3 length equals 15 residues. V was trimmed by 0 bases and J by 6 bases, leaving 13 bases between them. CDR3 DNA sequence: TGTGCCAGCAGCCAAGATACCCTTACGAGGGATACGCAGTATTTT. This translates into CASSQDTLTRDTQYF.

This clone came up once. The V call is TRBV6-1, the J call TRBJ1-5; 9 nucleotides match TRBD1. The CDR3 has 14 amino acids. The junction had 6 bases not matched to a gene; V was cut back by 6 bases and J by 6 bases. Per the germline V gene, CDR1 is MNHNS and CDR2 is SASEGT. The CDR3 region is CASRGTGSGQPQHF. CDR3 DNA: TGTGCCAGCAGGGGGACAGGGTCAGGTCAGCCCCAGCATTTT.

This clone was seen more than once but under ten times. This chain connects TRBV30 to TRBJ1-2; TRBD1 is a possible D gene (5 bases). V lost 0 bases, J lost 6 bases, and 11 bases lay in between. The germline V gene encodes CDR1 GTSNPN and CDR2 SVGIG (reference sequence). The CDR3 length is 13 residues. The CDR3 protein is CAWSVTGTDGYTF. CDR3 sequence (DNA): TGTGCCTGGAGTGTAACAGGTACAGATGGCTACACCTTC.

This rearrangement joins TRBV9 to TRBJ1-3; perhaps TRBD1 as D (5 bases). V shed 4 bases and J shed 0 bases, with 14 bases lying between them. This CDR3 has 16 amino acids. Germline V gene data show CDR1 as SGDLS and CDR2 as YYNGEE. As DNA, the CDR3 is TGTGCCAGCAGCCCGCGACCGGACAACTCTGGAAACACCATATATTTT. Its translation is CASSPRPDNSGNTIYF.

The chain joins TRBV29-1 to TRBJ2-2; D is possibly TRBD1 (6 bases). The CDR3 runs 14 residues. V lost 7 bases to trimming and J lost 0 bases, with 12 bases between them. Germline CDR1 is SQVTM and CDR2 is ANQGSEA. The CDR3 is CSAQRQANTGELFF. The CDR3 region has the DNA TGCAGCGCCCAGCGACAGGCGAACACCGGGGAGCTGTTTTTT.

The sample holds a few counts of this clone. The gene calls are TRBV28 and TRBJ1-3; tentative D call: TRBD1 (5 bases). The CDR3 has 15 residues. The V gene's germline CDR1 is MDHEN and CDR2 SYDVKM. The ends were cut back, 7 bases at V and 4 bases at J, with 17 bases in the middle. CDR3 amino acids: CASKGVWVSGNTIYF. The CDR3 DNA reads TGTGCCAGCAAAGGGGTATGGGTCTCAGGAAACACCATATATTTT.

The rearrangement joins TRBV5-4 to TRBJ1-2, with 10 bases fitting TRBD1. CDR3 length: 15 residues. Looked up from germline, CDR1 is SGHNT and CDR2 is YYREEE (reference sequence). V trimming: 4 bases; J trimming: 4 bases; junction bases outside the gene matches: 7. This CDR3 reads CASSGGTGDFYGYTF. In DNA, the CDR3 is TGTGCCAGCAGCGGCGGGACAGGGGACTTCTATGGCTACACCTTC.

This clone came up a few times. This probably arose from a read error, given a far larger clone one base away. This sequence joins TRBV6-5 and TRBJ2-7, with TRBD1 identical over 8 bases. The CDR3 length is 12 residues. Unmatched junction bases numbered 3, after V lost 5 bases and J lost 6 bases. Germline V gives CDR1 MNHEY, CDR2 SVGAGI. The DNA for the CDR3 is TGTGCCAGCAGTCCAGGGGGCGGCGAGCAGTACTTC. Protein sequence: CASSPGGGEQYF.

As DNA, the CDR3 is TGTGCCAGTAGTCTGGGACTAGCGGGAAATGGGTACGAGCAGTACTTC. As protein: CASSLGLAGNGYEQYF. This chain connects TRBV19 to TRBJ2-7; 13 nucleotides match TRBD2. The V gene's germline CDR1 is LNHDA and CDR2 SQIVND (reference sequence). With V trimmed by 5 bases and J by 4 bases, 8 bases remained unmatched. CDR3 length: 16 residues.

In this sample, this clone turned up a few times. The CDR3 DNA reads as TGTGCCAGCAGTTACAAAGGGACAGGGTATGAAAAACTGTTTTTT. It yields the protein CASSYKGTGYEKLFF. The V gene is TRBV6-5, the J gene TRBJ1-4; the match to TRBD1 covers 9 bases. This CDR3 contains 15 residues. The V segment lost 2 bases and the J segment 6 bases; nucleotides outside the gene matches: 4. From germline, CDR1 is MNHEY and CDR2 SVGAGI.

CDR3 nucleotides: TGTGCCAGCAGTTTGGGTGGGATTTTTGCGAGGACTGAAGCTTTCTTT. This translates into CASSLGGIFARTEAFF. The V call is TRBV28, the J call TRBJ1-1; D not resolved. V gave up 3 bases and J gave up 5 bases, with 19 bases separating them. This CDR3 has 16 amino acids. Germline V gene sequence: CDR1 MDHEN, CDR2 SYDVKM.

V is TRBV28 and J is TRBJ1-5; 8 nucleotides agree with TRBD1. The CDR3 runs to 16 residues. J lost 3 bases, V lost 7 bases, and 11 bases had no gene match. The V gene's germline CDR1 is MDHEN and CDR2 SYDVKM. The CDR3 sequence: CASNDRGALFNQPQHF. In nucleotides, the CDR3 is TGTGCCAGCAACGACAGGGGCGCGCTATTCAATCAGCCCCAGCATTTT.

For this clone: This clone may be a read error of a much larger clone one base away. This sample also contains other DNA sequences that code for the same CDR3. The chain's CDR3 is CSVVTPRIYGYTF. The CDR3 coding sequence is TGCAGCGTCGTGACACCCAGAATCTATGGCTACACCTTC. The chain joins TRBV29-1 to TRBJ1-2; D remains ambiguous. The CDR3 is 13 residues long. Trimming shortened V by 6 bases and J by 4 bases, and 15 bases separated the two germline ends. Germline CDR1 reads SQVTM; CDR2 reads ANQGSEA.

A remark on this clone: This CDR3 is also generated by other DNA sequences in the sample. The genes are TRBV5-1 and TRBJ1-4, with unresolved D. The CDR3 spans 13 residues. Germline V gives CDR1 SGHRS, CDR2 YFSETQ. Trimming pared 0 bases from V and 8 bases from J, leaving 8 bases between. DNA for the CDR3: TGCGCCAGCAGCTTGGTGGTCGGCGAAAAACTGTTTTTT. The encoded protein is CASSLVVGEKLFF.

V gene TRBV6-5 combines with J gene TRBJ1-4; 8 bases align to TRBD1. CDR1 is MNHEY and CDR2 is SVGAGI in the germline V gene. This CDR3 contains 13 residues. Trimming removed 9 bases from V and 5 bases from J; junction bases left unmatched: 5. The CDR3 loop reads CASSRGQNEKLFF. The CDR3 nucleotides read TGTGCCAGTAGCAGGGGGCAGAATGAAAAACTGTTTTTT.

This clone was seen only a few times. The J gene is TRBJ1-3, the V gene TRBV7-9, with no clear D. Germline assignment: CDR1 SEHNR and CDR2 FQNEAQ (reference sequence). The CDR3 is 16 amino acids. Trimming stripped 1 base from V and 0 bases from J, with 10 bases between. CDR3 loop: CASSLGISNSGNTIYF. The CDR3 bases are TGTGCCAGCAGCTTAGGGATCAGTAACTCTGGAAACACCATATATTTT.

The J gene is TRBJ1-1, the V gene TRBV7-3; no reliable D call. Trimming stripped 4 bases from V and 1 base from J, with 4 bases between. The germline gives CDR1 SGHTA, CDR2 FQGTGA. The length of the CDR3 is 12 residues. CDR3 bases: TGTGCCAGCAGCTCGGCGAACACTGAAGCTTTCTTT. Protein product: CASSSANTEAFF.

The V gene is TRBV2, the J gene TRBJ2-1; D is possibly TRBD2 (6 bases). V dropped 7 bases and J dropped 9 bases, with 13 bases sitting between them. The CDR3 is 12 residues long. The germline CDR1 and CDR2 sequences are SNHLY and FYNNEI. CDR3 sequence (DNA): TGTGCCAGCAACGCGGCGGGGAGTGAGCAGTTCTTC. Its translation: CASNAAGSEQFF.

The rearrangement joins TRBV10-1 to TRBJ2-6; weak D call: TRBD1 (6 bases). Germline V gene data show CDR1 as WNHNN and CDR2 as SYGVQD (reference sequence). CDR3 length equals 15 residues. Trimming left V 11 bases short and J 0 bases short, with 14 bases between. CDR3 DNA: TGCGCCCGGTGGGGGCCATCCTCTGGGGCCAACGTCCTGACTTTC. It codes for CARWGPSSGANVLTF.

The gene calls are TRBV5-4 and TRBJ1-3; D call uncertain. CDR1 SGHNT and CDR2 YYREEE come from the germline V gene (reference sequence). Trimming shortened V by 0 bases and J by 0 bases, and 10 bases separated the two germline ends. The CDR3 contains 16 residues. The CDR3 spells CASSLEGPRSGNTIYF. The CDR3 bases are TGTGCCAGCAGCTTGGAGGGTCCCCGCTCTGGAAACACCATATATTTT. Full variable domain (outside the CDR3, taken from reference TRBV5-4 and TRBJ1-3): ETGVTQSPTHLIKTRGQQVTLRCSSQSGHNTVSWYQQALGQGPQFIFQYYREEENGRGNFPPRFSGLQFPNYSSELNVNALELDDSALYLCASSLEGPRSGNTIYFGEGSWLTVV.

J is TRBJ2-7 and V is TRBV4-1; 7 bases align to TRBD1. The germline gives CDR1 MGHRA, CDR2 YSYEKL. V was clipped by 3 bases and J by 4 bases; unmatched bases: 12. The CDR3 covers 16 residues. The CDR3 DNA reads TGCGCCAGCAGCCAGCCCAGACCGACAGGGATATACGAGCAGTACTTC. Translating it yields CASSQPRPTGIYEQYF.

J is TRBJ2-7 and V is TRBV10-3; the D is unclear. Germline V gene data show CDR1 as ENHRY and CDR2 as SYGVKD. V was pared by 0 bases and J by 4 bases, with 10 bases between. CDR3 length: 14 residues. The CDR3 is CAISESTAAYEQYF. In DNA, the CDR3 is TGTGCCATCAGTGAGTCGACTGCAGCTTACGAGCAGTACTTC.

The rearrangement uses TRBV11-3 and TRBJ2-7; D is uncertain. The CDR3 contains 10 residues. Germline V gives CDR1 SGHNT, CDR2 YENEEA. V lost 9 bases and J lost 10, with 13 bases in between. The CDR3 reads CASLRDKQYF. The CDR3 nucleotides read TGTGCCAGTCTTAGAGACAAACAGTACTTC.

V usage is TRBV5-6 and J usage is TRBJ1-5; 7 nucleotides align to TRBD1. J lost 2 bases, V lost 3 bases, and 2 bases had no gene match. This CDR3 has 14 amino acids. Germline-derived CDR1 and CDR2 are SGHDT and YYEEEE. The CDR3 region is CASSSTGGNQPQHF. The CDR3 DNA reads TGTGCCAGCAGCTCAACAGGGGGCAATCAGCCCCAGCATTTT. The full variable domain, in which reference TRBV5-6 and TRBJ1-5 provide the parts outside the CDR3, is DAGVTQSPTHLIKTRGQQVTLRCSPKSGHDTVSWYQQALGQGPQFIFQYYEEEERQRGNFPDRFSGHQFPNYSSELNVNALLLGDSALYLCASSSTGGNQPQHFGDGTRLSIL.

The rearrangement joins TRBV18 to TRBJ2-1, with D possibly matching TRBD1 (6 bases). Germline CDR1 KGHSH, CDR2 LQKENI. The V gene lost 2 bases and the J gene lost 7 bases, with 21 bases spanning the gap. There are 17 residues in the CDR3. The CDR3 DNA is TGTGCCAGCTCACCAAACCCACAGGGCTTCGGCAAAAATGAGCAGTTCTTC. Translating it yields CASSPNPQGFGKNEQFF.

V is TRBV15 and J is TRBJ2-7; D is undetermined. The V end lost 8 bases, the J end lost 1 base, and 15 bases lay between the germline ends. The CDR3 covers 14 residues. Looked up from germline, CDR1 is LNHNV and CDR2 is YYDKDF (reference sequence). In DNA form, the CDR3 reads TGTGCCACCGTCCCAAGCGTGAATTCCTACGAGCAGTACTTC. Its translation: CATVPSVNSYEQYF.

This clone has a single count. CDR3: CASSESGEGGYTF. In DNA, the CDR3 is TGTGCCAGCAGTGAATCGGGGGAGGGTGGCTACACCTTC. This chain uses TRBV2 with TRBJ1-2; weak D call: TRBD1 (5 bases). The CDR3 length is 13 residues. CDR1 and CDR2 from the germline V gene are SNHLY and FYNNEI. V was trimmed by 2 bases and J by 7 bases, leaving 11 bases between them. Using reference TRBV2 and TRBJ1-2 for the parts outside the CDR3, the full variable domain is EPEVTQTPSHQVTQMGQEVILRCVPISNHLYFYWYRQILGQKVEFLVSFYNNEISEKSEIFDDQFSVERPDGSNFTLKIRSTKLEDSAMYFCASSESGEGGYTFGSGTRLTVV.

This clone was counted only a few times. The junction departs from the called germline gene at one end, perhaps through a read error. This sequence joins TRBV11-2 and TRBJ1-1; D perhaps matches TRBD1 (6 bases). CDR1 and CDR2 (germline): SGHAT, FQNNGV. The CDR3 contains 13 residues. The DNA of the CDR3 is TGTGCCAGCAGCCGGCAGGGGAACACTGAAGCTCTCTTT. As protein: CASSRQGNTEALF.

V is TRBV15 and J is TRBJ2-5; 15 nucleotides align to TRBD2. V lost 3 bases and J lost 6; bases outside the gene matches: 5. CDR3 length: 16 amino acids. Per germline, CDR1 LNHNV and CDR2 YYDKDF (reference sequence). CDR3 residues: CATSSGGTSGRKTQYF. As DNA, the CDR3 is TGTGCCACCAGCAGCGGGGGGACTAGCGGGAGGAAGACCCAGTACTTC.

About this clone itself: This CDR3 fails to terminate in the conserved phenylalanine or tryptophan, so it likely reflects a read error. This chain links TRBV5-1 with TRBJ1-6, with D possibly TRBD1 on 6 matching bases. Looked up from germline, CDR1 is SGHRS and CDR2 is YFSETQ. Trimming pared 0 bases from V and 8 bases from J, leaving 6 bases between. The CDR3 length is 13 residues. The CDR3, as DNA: TGCGCCAGCAGCTTGGGGACAGATTCACCCCTCCACCTT. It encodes CASSLGTDSPLHL.